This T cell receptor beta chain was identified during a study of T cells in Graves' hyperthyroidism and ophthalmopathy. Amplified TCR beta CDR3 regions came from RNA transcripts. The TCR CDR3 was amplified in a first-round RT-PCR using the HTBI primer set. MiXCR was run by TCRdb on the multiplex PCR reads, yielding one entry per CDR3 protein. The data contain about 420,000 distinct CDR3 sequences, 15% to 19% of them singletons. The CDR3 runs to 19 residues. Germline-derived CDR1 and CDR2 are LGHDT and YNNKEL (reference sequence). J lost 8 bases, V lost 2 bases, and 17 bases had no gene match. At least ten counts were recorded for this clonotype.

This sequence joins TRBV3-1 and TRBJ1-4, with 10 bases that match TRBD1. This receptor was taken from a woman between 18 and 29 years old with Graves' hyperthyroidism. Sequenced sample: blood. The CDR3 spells CASSQSSLLRDRGREKLFF. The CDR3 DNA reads TGTGCCAGCAGCCAAAGTTCACTTCTCCGGGACAGGGGAAGGGAAAAACTGTTTTTT.